This T cell receptor beta chain is from a study of T cell changes during pregnancy in multiple sclerosis. The repertoire was sequenced with immunoSEQ multiplex PCR; TCRdb's copy has only in-frame clones and lacks some. This sample has roughly 80,000 clones, with 92% found just once. Germline values: CDR1 LNHDA, CDR2 SQIVND (reference sequence). This CDR3 is 14 amino acids long. The ends lost 9 bases at V and 8 bases at J; junction bases unmatched: 11. Sequencing was performed on peripheral blood, taken before pregnancy. The TCR sequence derives from a female donor with multiple sclerosis, enrolled in a pregnancy study. The chain couples TRBV19 to TRBJ2-2, with TRBD2 matching over 8 bases. The CDR3 is CASHPSGYLGELFF. CDR3 sequence (DNA): TGTGCCAGCCATCCTAGCGGGTACCTAGGGGAGCTGTTTTTT.